The T cell receptor (beta chain) under discussion was sequenced for a study of T-cell memory formation after mild COVID-19. This clonotype was counted between two and nine times. The CDR3 totals 20 residues. V was clipped by 5 bases and J by 1 base, with 24 bases between them. Per the germline V gene, CDR1 is KGHSH and CDR2 is LQKENI. TCRdb fed the 5' RACE reads into MiXCR, producing one record per CDR3 protein. Of approximately 560,000 distinct CDR3 sequences listed, 17% are singletons. The TCR comes from an adult woman who had mild COVID-19 (a few samples of this study predate the infection). Cell type and time point are not known. Sequenced material: PBMCs or a T cell subset sorted from them (not recorded which). The genes are TRBV18 and TRBJ2-6; D not certain. CDR3 nucleotide sequence: TGTGCCAGCTCATCAAGAGCAGGCCACGATATCACTTCTGGGGCCAACGTCCTGACTTTC. It yields the protein CASSSRAGHDITSGANVLTF.